Following are 26 T cell receptor beta chains from one sample sequenced in a study of T cells in Graves' hyperthyroidism and ophthalmopathy. RNA transcripts served as the template for amplifying TCR beta CDR3 regions. A first-round RT-PCR of the TCR CDR3 used the HTBI primer set. One entry per CDR3 protein results from TCRdb running MiXCR on the multiplex PCR reads. In the table there are roughly 290,000 distinct CDR3 sequences, 10% to 15% of which are singletons. Sequencing was performed on blood. These receptors all come from a woman in her thirties with Graves' hyperthyroidism that later progressed to Graves' ophthalmopathy.

The chain uses TRBV10-3 and TRBJ2-7; tentatively, D is TRBD1 (5 bases). Trimming removed 4 bases from V and 0 bases from J, with 7 bases in between. This CDR3 comprises 13 residues. Germline CDR1 and CDR2: ENHRY and SYGVKD. The CDR3 is CAISGGISYEQYF. CDR3 sequence (DNA): TGTGCCATCAGTGGGGGCATCTCCTACGAGCAGTACTTC.

This clonotype has at least ten counts. The V and J genes are TRBV20-1 and TRBJ2-2; TRBD2 matches 8 bases. Trimming removed 1 base from V and 4 bases from J; junction bases left unmatched: 8. Germline CDR1 and CDR2: DFQATT and SNEGSKA (reference sequence). This CDR3 has 16 residues. CDR3 residues: CSARAGGRRSTGELFF. DNA of the CDR3: TGCAGTGCTAGAGCGGGGGGGAGGAGGTCCACCGGGGAGCTGTTTTTT.

This clonotype was recorded at least ten times. V gene TRBV7-9 combines with J gene TRBJ1-1; tentative D call: TRBD1 (5 bases). CDR3 size: 13 residues. Trimming shortened V by 5 bases and J by 4 bases, and 11 bases separated the two germline ends. Germline values: CDR1 SEHNR, CDR2 FQNEAQ (reference sequence). DNA of the CDR3: TGTGCCAGCAGCCCCGGGGGATTCACTGAAGCTTTCTTT. Encoded protein: CASSPGGFTEAFF.

This clonotype was seen at least ten times. The chain carries TRBV18 and TRBJ2-7, with D perhaps TRBD1 or TRBD2 (5 bases each). V lost 2 bases and J lost 6, with 8 bases in between. The CDR3 runs to 12 residues. CDR1 is KGHSH, CDR2 LQKENI, per germline. As DNA, the CDR3 is TGTGCCAGCTCACCAAGAGGGGTCGAGCAGTACTTC. Its protein is CASSPRGVEQYF.

This clonotype was detected many times. The rearrangement uses TRBV28 and TRBJ2-7, with 8 bases lining up with TRBD2. V lost 5 bases to trimming and J lost 2 bases; unmatched junction nucleotides: 8. Germline loops: CDR1 MDHEN, CDR2 SYDVKM. The CDR3 loop spans 15 amino acids. Here the CDR3 reads CASSAEREPPYEQYF. The CDR3 DNA sequence: TGTGCCAGCAGTGCCGAGCGGGAGCCCCCCTACGAGCAGTACTTC.

This clonotype has ten or more counts. The chain recombines TRBV7-9 with TRBJ2-7; maybe TRBD2 (5 bases). CDR3 size: 15 residues. Per germline, CDR1 SEHNR and CDR2 FQNEAQ (reference sequence). Trimming pared 5 bases from V and 3 bases from J, leaving 17 bases between. The CDR3 nucleotides read TGTGCCAGCAGCCCCCCAGTTGTGGGAGTCTACGAGCAGTACTTC. Its translation: CASSPPVVGVYEQYF.

This clonotype was found many times. The chain uses TRBV3-1 and TRBJ1-2, with 8 bases lining up with TRBD1. Looked up from germline, CDR1 is LGHDT and CDR2 is YNNKEL (reference sequence). V gave up 5 bases and J gave up 6 bases; unmatched junction bases: 11. The CDR3 consists of 15 residues. The CDR3 nucleotides are TGTGCCAGCAGCTTCCGGACAGGGCCTATGGATGGCTACACCTTC. Encoded protein: CASSFRTGPMDGYTF.

This sequence joins TRBV7-9 and TRBJ1-3; tentatively, D is TRBD1 (5 bases). Trimming left V 9 bases short and J 0 bases short, with 12 bases between. The germline V gene has CDR1 SEHNR and CDR2 FQNEAQ (reference sequence). This CDR3 is built from 14 residues. The CDR3 DNA follows: TGTGCCAGTGGGGCGCAAACCTCTGGAAACACCATATATTTT. Protein: CASGAQTSGNTIYF.

Turning to this clonotype: This could be a read error, since a much larger clone is one nucleotide away. The rearrangement uses TRBV30 and TRBJ1-1; maybe TRBD1 (6 bases). This CDR3 has 13 amino acids. The germline V gene encodes CDR1 GTSNPN and CDR2 SVGIG (reference sequence). CDR3 sequence: CVWSVYGGLVAFF. The CDR3 DNA follows: TGTGTCTGGAGTGTATATGGGGGGCTGGTAGCTTTCTTT. The entire variable domain, with the rest obtained from reference TRBV30 and TRBJ1-1, is as follows: SQTIHQWPATLVQPVGSPLSLECTVEGTSNPNLYWYRQAAGRGLQLLFYSVGIGQISSEVPQNLSASRPQDRQFILSSKKLLLSDSGFYLCVWSVYGGLVAFFGQGTRLTVV.

This clonotype appeared many times. The chain joins TRBV30 to TRBJ1-2; no firm D call. CDR3 length: 15 residues. Deletions cut 3 bases from V and 1 base from J, with 15 bases between. In germline, CDR1 is GTSNPN, CDR2 SVGIG (reference sequence). The CDR3 loop is CAWSHKQNYNYGYTF. Written as DNA, the CDR3 is TGTGCCTGGAGCCATAAACAGAACTATAACTATGGCTACACCTTC.

There are many counts of this clonotype. The V and J genes are TRBV20-1 and TRBJ2-7; D might be TRBD2 (5 bases). With 2 bases removed from V and 2 bases from J, the gap between germline ends came to 16 bases. Looked up from germline, CDR1 is DFQATT and CDR2 is SNEGSKA (reference sequence). CDR3 length: 15 amino acids. In nucleotides, the CDR3 is TGCAGTGCTAGACCCGAAAGGAGGCCCCCCTACGAGCAGTACTTC. Translation: CSARPERRPPYEQYF.

This clonotype was found once. The chain recombines TRBV29-1 with TRBJ2-1; no firm D call. V was pared by 7 bases and J by 3 bases, with 16 bases between. This CDR3 has 14 residues. CDR1 is SQVTM, CDR2 ANQGSEA, per germline. CDR3 sequence reads: CSADNPKNYNEQFF. Written as DNA, the CDR3 is TGCAGCGCTGACAATCCTAAGAACTACAATGAGCAGTTCTTC.

This clonotype was observed a handful of times. The CDR3 coding sequence is TGTGCCAGCAGCCATCCCGGGACTAGCAATGAGCAGTTCTTC. Translation gives CASSHPGTSNEQFF. The V call is TRBV4-2, the J call TRBJ2-1, with 8 bases that match TRBD2. Germline values: CDR1 LGHNA, CDR2 YNFKEQ. The CDR3 runs to 14 residues. The ends lost 3 bases at V and 6 bases at J; junction bases unmatched: 4.

This clonotype was detected only a few times. This chain joins TRBV9 and TRBJ2-7, with 12 bases fitting TRBD2. The CDR3 is 16 amino acids. Germline V gives CDR1 SGDLS, CDR2 YYNGEE. The ends lost 0 bases at V and 6 bases at J; junction bases unmatched: 7. The CDR3 bases are TGTGCCAGCAGCGTAGTACGGACTAGCGGGATCCTCGAGCAGTACTTC. Translating it yields CASSVVRTSGILEQYF.

This clonotype appeared a single time. The rearrangement joins TRBV28 to TRBJ1-1; 11 positions match TRBD1. Germline V gene lookup returns CDR1 MDHEN and CDR2 SYDVKM. The CDR3 is 15 amino acids. V dropped 6 bases and J dropped 4; count of bases not matched to a gene: 7. CDR3 DNA: TGTGCCAGCAGACCGGACAGGGGGCGATGCACTGAAGCTTTCTTT. Its protein product is CASRPDRGRCTEAFF.

This clonotype was observed many times. The chain combines TRBV15 with TRBJ1-2; D is unclear. The germline V gene has CDR1 LNHNV and CDR2 YYDKDF (reference sequence). The CDR3 runs 14 residues. Trimming cost V 1 base and J 5 bases, with 11 bases left between them. CDR3 coding DNA: TGTGCCACCAGCAGAGCCCTGGAGACATATGGCTACACCTTC. This codes for CATSRALETYGYTF.

This clonotype was seen repeatedly, ten times or more. The rearrangement links TRBV11-1 to TRBJ2-5; TRBD2 matches at 11 bases. V gave up 4 bases and J gave up 5 bases; unmatched junction bases: 6. The CDR3 is 15 amino acids. The germline CDR1 and CDR2 sequences are SGHAT and FQDESV (reference sequence). The CDR3 protein is CASSSRLAGRETQYF. CDR3 sequence (DNA): TGTGCCAGCAGCTCCCGACTAGCGGGAAGGGAGACCCAGTACTTC. Together with reference TRBV11-1 and TRBJ2-5, the CDR3 gives the full variable domain: EAEVAQSPRYKITEKSQAVAFWCDPISGHATLYWYRQILGQGPELLVQFQDESVVDDSQLPKDRFSAERLKGVDSTLKIQPAELGDSAMYLCASSSRLAGRETQYFGPGTRLLVL.

V and J are TRBV9 and TRBJ2-3; D is uncertain. Trimming pared 4 bases from V and 2 bases from J, leaving 8 bases between. The germline V gene has CDR1 SGDLS and CDR2 YYNGEE. The CDR3 runs to 13 residues. The CDR3 reads CASSPWATDTQYF. The CDR3 DNA reads TGTGCCAGCAGCCCCTGGGCCACAGATACGCAGTATTTT.

CDR3 DNA sequence: TGCAGTGCTAGAGATCTAGCTAGCGGGATAAATGAGCAGTTCTTC. Its translation is CSARDLASGINEQFF. This rearrangement joins TRBV20-1 to TRBJ2-1, with 9 bases aligning to TRBD2. J lost 7 bases, V lost 0 bases, and 7 bases had no gene match. The germline V gene has CDR1 DFQATT and CDR2 SNEGSKA (reference sequence). The CDR3 is 15 amino acids.

As DNA, the CDR3 is TGTGCCAGCAGCCAAGTGCCCGGACAGGGCCGCTACACCTTC. Encoded protein: CASSQVPGQGRYTF. The V gene is TRBV3-1, the J gene TRBJ1-2; 8 nucleotides agree with TRBD1. CDR1 and CDR2 from the germline V gene are LGHDT and YNNKEL (reference sequence). The V segment lost 1 base and the J segment 9 bases; nucleotides outside the gene matches: 7. The CDR3 is made up of 14 amino acids.

This clonotype appeared a few times. The chain joins TRBV15 to TRBJ2-3; D possibly corresponds to TRBD1 (8 bases). Germline CDR1 reads LNHNV; CDR2 reads YYDKDF (reference sequence). The CDR3 has 16 amino acids. V was pared by 2 bases and J by 2 bases, with 14 bases between. The chain's CDR3 is CATSRLTGGVTDTQYF. In DNA, the CDR3 is TGTGCCACCAGCAGACTAACAGGGGGGGTCACAGATACGCAGTATTTT. Supplemented by reference TRBV15 and TRBJ2-3, the full variable domain reads DAMVIQNPRYQVTQFGKPVTLSCSQTLNHNVMYWYQQKSSQAPKLLFHYYDKDFNNEADTPDNFQSRRPNTSFCFLDIRSPGLGDTAMYLCATSRLTGGVTDTQYFGPGTRLTVL.

This clonotype was detected many times. The chain carries TRBV28 and TRBJ2-7; 7 nucleotides line up with TRBD2. Trimming removed 7 bases from V and 1 base from J; junction bases left unmatched: 10. The length of the CDR3 is 15 residues. Germline CDR1 is MDHEN and CDR2 is SYDVKM. Here the CDR3 DNA reads TGTGCCAGCATCAAGGGAGGGACGGGTTCCTACGAGCAGTACTTC. Translated: CASIKGGTGSYEQYF.

This clonotype was seen repeatedly, ten times or more. V and J are TRBV20-1 and TRBJ2-7; TRBD2 matches 7 bases. This CDR3 has 15 residues. After removal of 4 bases from V and 3 bases from J, the junction contained 12 bases not matched to a gene. Germline CDR1 reads DFQATT; CDR2 reads SNEGSKA (reference sequence). CDR3 in amino acids: CSAKTPAGVGYEQYF. The CDR3 bases are TGCAGTGCTAAAACCCCGGCGGGAGTCGGCTACGAGCAGTACTTC.

This clonotype was observed at least ten times. This chain joins TRBV28 and TRBJ2-1, with TRBD2 as a possible D gene (5 bases). The CDR3 is made up of 15 amino acids. CDR1 and CDR2 (germline): MDHEN, SYDVKM. Between the trimmed V and J ends, which lost 5 bases and 2 bases, there was a span of 13 bases. CDR3: CASSPERRPYNEQFF. CDR3 DNA: TGTGCCAGCAGTCCCGAGCGGCGACCCTACAATGAGCAGTTCTTC.

The V gene is TRBV6-6, the J gene TRBJ2-1; 10 bases align to TRBD1. This CDR3 is 17 amino acids long. Per germline, CDR1 MNHNY and CDR2 SVGAGI (reference sequence). With 0 bases clipped from V and 2 bases from J, the junction kept 4 bases outside the gene matches. DNA of the CDR3: TGTGCCAGCAGTTACTCGACCGGGACAGGGGCCTACAATGAGCAGTTCTTC. It encodes CASSYSTGTGAYNEQFF.

This clonotype was recorded at least ten times. V and J are TRBV3-1 and TRBJ2-7; 10 bases agree with TRBD2. The CDR3 is 16 amino acids. Germline V lookup: CDR1 LGHDT, CDR2 YNNKEL (reference sequence). Losses at the gene ends were 4 bases for V and 2 bases for J; bases not matched to a gene: 8. The CDR3 DNA reads TGTGCCAGCAGCCCCCTAGGACTAGCGGTTACCTACGAGCAGTACTTC. Protein: CASSPLGLAVTYEQYF.